This TCR beta chain was identified during a study of T cells in women clearing cervical HPV infection listed by TCRdb under 2018. Background on the whole study: The cases were about two dozen women with histologically confirmed HPV16-related CIN3 or worse, and 2 of those women had invasive cancers. Blood from cases was drawn at the visit where the lesion was first identified, while blood from controls was drawn once the infection was no longer detected. For cases, the median interval between lesion detection and blood sampling was roughly 150 days, with an interquartile range of roughly 90 to 200 days. Five blinded duplicates per group were added as quality controls, giving around 60 samples: approximately 50 participants and roughly 10 replicates. The parent cohort enrolled 9,000 to 13,000 women aged 18 or older in Guanacaste, Costa Rica, in 1993 to 1994 and followed the women for more than six years. Cases were matched to controls by age within five years and by the year the sample was collected. The roughly 23 controls were women who cleared a single incident HPV16 infection within 12 months without developing precancer or cancer. Cases had a median age of roughly 36 years and controls had a median age of around 40, with no significant differences in baseline characteristics. This exploratory proof-of-principle case-control study, nested within the Guanacaste HPV Natural History Study in Costa Rica, compared TCR repertoires among women with different cervical HPV16 outcomes. Because only a few women had HLA typing data, the possibility that HLA type acted as a confounder could not be ruled out. Broad study findings and their caveats: Lower TRBV6-7 relative abundance was observed in cases than in controls (approximately 0.1% versus 0.17%; Bonferroni P = 0.0008). Because the number of T cells in each sample was unknown, differences in richness could reflect differing T-cell content rather than repertoire biology. Whether associations preceded infection or resulted from infection could not be shown with the cross-sectional design, and effector/memory subsets and HPV-specific T cells were not isolated. Across sequencing depths, CIN3+ cases showed significantly higher TCR repertoire richness than controls, but evenness did not differ between the groups. Random forest classifiers that combined richness and V gene abundances separated cases from controls with an estimated AUC of less than 0.85.

As regards this clone: It lacks a known antigen. From the germline J gene comes the end of the CDR3, since the read stops 3 residues before it.

TCR beta CDR3 regions were amplified by multiplex PCR from an average of roughly 1,200 ng genomic DNA per sample using the immunoSEQ assay. To correct primer bias, the assay used a complete synthetic TCR repertoire to set an amplification baseline. Amplicons were sequenced on the Illumina platform. In the source study's methods: Sequences were error-corrected by clustering with frequency ratios and a modified nearest-neighbor algorithm and were then analyzed in the immunoSEQ Analyzer with IMGT gene definitions. TCR richness and evenness were averaged over 20 rarefaction repeats at each rarefaction depth, excluding samples with fewer sequences than the depth. Relative abundances of V, D and J genes were compared between groups using Wilcoxon rank sum tests, with FDR correction applied. Blinded duplicates gave an intraclass correlation of roughly 95% for TCR richness and an average of around 83% across over 65 gene segments. In TCRdb, the immuneACCESS table is reduced to in-frame sequences with V and J assigned. These tables do not hold every clone; where another copy was compared, an unresolved V gene accounts for under half, and the others remain unexplained. Clone size and V and J calls were adopted from that table, with D and trimming inferred from the DNA. The sample's own table lists some 30,000 clones. Approximately 4.5% of the sample is taken by the ten largest.

Every participant had a single incident cervical HPV16 infection, and women with prevalent HPV16 infections were excluded. Cervical HPV DNA was detected by MY09/MY11 PCR and genotyped by dot-blot hybridization. Roughly 15 mL of heparinized blood were centrifuged, and the buffy coat was aliquoted, frozen at -30°C, then stored at -80°C. Genomic DNA was extracted from buffy coat specimens using QIAGEN kits. There are 14 amino acids in the CDR3, from cysteine to phenylalanine inclusive. Of the CDR3's DNA, 33 bases were read; they are in frame from base 1. Via the germline V gene, CDR1 is MDHEN and CDR2 SYDVKM. Trimming removed 6 bases from V and 8 bases from J, leaving 17 bases between the germline ends.

Specimen: blood buffy coat. This sequence was found in a woman aged 18 to 69 with a cervical HPV16 infection that either progressed to CIN3+ or cleared (not recorded which). The chain is assembled from TRBV28 and TRBJ2-4; tentative D gene TRBD2, with 5 bases matching. CDR3 bases read: TGTGCCAGCAGCTTCGCTGAGTTCGGGGACATT. It codes for CASSFAEFGDI. The complete CDR3 protein is CASSFAEFGDIQYF.